Reported below is one TCR beta chain. What it binds is not known. The sample belongs to a study of OX40 agonist ivuxolimab in advanced cancers. The method was immunoSEQ multiplex PCR; TCRdb's version includes in-frame clones alone and lacks a portion of them. There are tens of thousands of clones in the sample; 70% to 90% occur only once, and about 4.5% lies in the top ten. The CDR3 runs to 17 residues. Germline lookup yields CDR1 SGHAT and CDR2 FQDESV (reference sequence). Trimming took 4 bases from V and 0 from J, leaving 19 bases between them. Study findings and constraints: Average numbers of expanded clones were greater in CD8+ T cells than in CD4+.

The starting material was CD4+ or CD8+ T cells sorted from blood, obtained in a trial of the OX40 agonist ivuxolimab. This receptor was identified in an adult with an advanced solid tumor such as melanoma, head and neck, liver or kidney cancer. The rearrangement joins TRBV11-1 to TRBJ2-7; D unresolved. This CDR3 reads CASSSFGSSPTSYEQYF. Written as DNA, the CDR3 is TGTGCCAGCAGCTCCTTTGGAAGTTCCCCCACCTCCTACGAGCAGTACTTC.